Sequencing of this T cell receptor (beta chain) was carried out in a study of blood T cell repertoires in COVID-19. For the study at large: Material from acute and convalescent COVID-19 was sourced from the United States, Italy and Spain. The cDNA or gDNA used as material had been derived from T cells, B-cell-depleted T cells, or PBMCs.

Seattle-derived patients entered the study during active infection and were followed longitudinally. In the authors' methods: Reference gene primers were amplified, and this amplification served to estimate nucleated cell counts. This table comes from immunoSEQ multiplex PCR, and its TCRdb copy is limited to in-frame clones, with some not included. The D gene and trimming were derived from the DNA, and the V and J assignments and clone size from that table. The sample contains around 270,000 clones, approximately 85% of which appear only once. The CDR3 has 16 amino acids. Trimming cost V 0 bases and J 0 bases, with 11 bases left between them. CDR1 and CDR2 (germline): SGDLS, YYNGEE.

This sequence originates from a human donor with COVID-19, enrolled during active disease. The donor label of this sample is uncertain. The chain links TRBV9 to TRBJ2-3, with D tentatively TRBD2 (6 bases). The sequencing input was peripheral blood. CDR3 nucleotide sequence: TGTGCCAGCAGCGTAGGGAGCGGGCACAGCACAGATACGCAGTATTTT. Its translation: CASSVGSGHSTDTQYF.